This TCR beta chain emerged from a study of blood T cell repertoires in COVID-19. At the level of the study: There were acute and convalescent COVID-19 samples, and they came from the United States, Italy and Spain. T cells, B-cell-depleted T cells, or PBMCs supplied cDNA or gDNA.

Per the original methods: From reference gene primer amplification, estimates of nucleated cell counts were derived. Profiled with immunoSEQ multiplex PCR; TCRdb holds only in-frame clones, not every one. Clone size and the V and J calls come from that table; the DNA yielded D and trimming. This sample has over 120,000 clones, with about three quarters found just once. Germline lookup yields CDR1 LGHNA and CDR2 YNFKEQ. V was shortened by 1 base and J by 4 bases, with 14 bases between the two germline ends. This CDR3 has 15 amino acids. This clone was recorded a few times. The V call is TRBV4-2, the J call TRBJ2-7, with D tentatively TRBD2 (6 bases). The TCR sequence derives from a woman in her forties or fifties with active or convalescent COVID-19. Sequencing was carried out using peripheral blood. The CDR3 loop reads CASSQAWRDPYEQYF. DNA for the CDR3: TGTGCCAGCAGCCAAGCCTGGCGGGACCCATACGAGCAGTACTTC.